Shown below are 30 T cell receptor beta chains from a single sample sequenced in a study of tumor-infiltrating lymphocytes in primary liver carcinoma. Co-extracted RNA and DNA came from roughly 21-30 mg of unsorted bulk tissue. TCR beta cDNA was prepared out of approximately 470 ng total RNA by means of a constant-region primer. Researchers made the TCR beta libraries by running three nested multiplex PCR rounds with slightly modified ARM-PCR. For roughly 10 cycles apiece, the opening two PCR rounds ran with TRBV1-TRBV30 forward primers and a C-beta reverse primer. TCRdb reanalysed the multiplex PCR reads using MiXCR and keeps one entry per CDR3 protein. This sample has around 27,000 distinct CDR3 sequences, with around 79% found just once. Sequenced input: liver tumor tissue from sampling region 3. Described subset: tumor region T3, left-lateral pole. These receptors originate from a man in his forties with primary liver carcinoma and hepatitis B virus infection.

Regarding this clonotype: A read error may account for a junction end that differs from germline. The chain combines TRBV12-3 or TRBV12-4 with TRBJ1-2; 7 bases agree with TRBD1. CDR3 length equals 15 residues. The CDR3 sequence is CASSLGEGANYGYTF. CDR3 nucleotides: TGTGCTAGCAGCCTCGGAGAGGGGGCAAACTATGGCTACACATTC.

As concerns this clonotype: Because it lacks the conserved phenylalanine or tryptophan at the end, this CDR3 is likely a read error. The chain is built from TRBV14 and TRBJ2-1, with D uncertain. The CDR3 consists of 16 residues. Trimming took off 1 base at V and 0 bases at J, with 10 bases between the two ends. CDR1 and CDR2 (germline): SGHDN, FVKESK. CDR3 sequence reads: CASSQGRWGSYNEQFL. In DNA, the CDR3 is TGTGCCAGCAGCCAAGGTAGGTGGGGCTCCTACAATGAGCAGTTCTTA.

Concerning this clonotype itself: Its ends do not fully match the called genes, so a read error is possible. The chain carries TRBV6-5 and TRBJ1-4, with D maybe TRBD1 (5 bases). Germline CDR1 and CDR2: MNHEY and SVGAGI. CDR3 length: 14 residues. CDR3 sequence reads: CTSSHRRGNEKLFF. Here the CDR3 DNA reads TGTACCAGCAGCCATCGAAGGGGTAACGAGAAACTGTTTTTT.

CDR3 DNA sequence: TGTGCCAGGAGCCAAACCCCTGGCGGGGGGAAGGAGGCCCAGTACTTC. It specifies CARSQTPGGGKEAQYF. This chain connects TRBV11-2 to TRBJ2-5; TRBD2 agrees at 8 bases. This CDR3 region has 16 residues. J gave up 9 bases and V 9 bases, and 21 bases lay outside the gene matches. Germline CDR1 reads SGHAT; CDR2 reads FQNNGV.

CDR3 in amino acids: CASSPPGGSAVPHNEQFF. DNA for the CDR3: TGTGCCAGCAGCCCTCCTGGAGGCTCAGCGGTCCCCCACAATGAGCAGTTCTTC. The chain links TRBV7-8 to TRBJ2-1; D perhaps matches TRBD2 (5 bases). The CDR3 sequence is 18 residues long. Per germline, CDR1 SGHVS and CDR2 FQNEAQ. V was pared by 5 bases and J by 5 bases, with 25 bases between.

Turning to this clonotype: At one boundary the junction diverges from the germline segment, which might be a read error. This chain uses TRBV5-6 with TRBJ2-7; D gene ambiguous. This CDR3 region has 12 residues. CDR1 is SGHDT, CDR2 YYEEEE, per germline. CDR3 loop: CTSSPGREEQNF. The CDR3 nucleotides read TGTACCAGCAGCCCTGGAAGAGAGGAGCAGAACTTC.

About this clonotype: One junction end does not reproduce the germline sequence, and a read error may be involved. The V gene is TRBV4-2, the J gene TRBJ2-3; 7 bases map to TRBD2. The length of the CDR3 is 18 residues. Per germline, CDR1 LGHNA and CDR2 YNFKEQ. This chain's CDR3 is CVSNQMALLAGATDTQYF. The CDR3 DNA follows: TGTGTCAGCAACCAAATGGCGCTTCTGGCGGGAGCGACAGATACGCAGTATTTT.

This clonotype qualifies as medium-sized. The chain joins TRBV13 to TRBJ2-7; 8 bases map to TRBD1. From germline, CDR1 is PRHDT and CDR2 FYEKMQ (reference sequence). CDR3 size: 13 residues. The V segment lost 3 bases and the J segment 3 bases; nucleotides outside the gene matches: 1. The CDR3 reads CASSFGQGYEQYF. DNA for the CDR3: TGTGCCAGCAGCTTCGGACAGGGCTACGAGCAGTACTTC. The whole variable domain, filled in from reference TRBV13 and TRBJ2-7, reads AAGVIQSPRHLIKEKRETATLKCYPIPRHDTVYWYQQGPGQDPQFLISFYEKMQSDKGSIPDRFSAQQFSDYHSELNMSSLELGDSALYFCASSFGQGYEQYFGPGTRLTVT.

The chain employs TRBV11-2 and TRBJ2-7; D is unclear. The CDR3 is made up of 14 amino acids. Germline V gene sequence: CDR1 SGHAT, CDR2 FQNNGV. The V and J ends lost 2 bases and 7 bases respectively, with 15 bases between them. CDR3 coding DNA: TGTGCCAGCAGCTTATATTTTGGTGGAAGGGAGCAGTACTTC. Translating it yields CASSLYFGGREQYF.

This rearrangement joins TRBV27 to TRBJ2-7, with 10 bases that match TRBD1. The CDR3 consists of 13 residues. V lost 6 bases and J lost 4; bases outside the gene matches: 3. The germline V gene encodes CDR1 MNHEY and CDR2 SMNVEV (reference sequence). DNA of the CDR3: TGTGCCAGCAGGTGGACAGGGGGTTACGAGCAGTACTTC. Its translation: CASRWTGGYEQYF.

About this clonotype itself: The CDR3 does not end in the conserved phenylalanine or tryptophan, so this is likely a read error. This rearrangement joins TRBV5-5 to TRBJ1-5; possibly TRBD1 for D (5 bases). The CDR3 contains 15 residues. The germline gives CDR1 SGHKS, CDR2 YYEKEE (reference sequence). The CDR3 coding sequence is TGTACCAGCAGCTTGGGACCGGGTCGTAATCAGCCCCAGCATTTA. Translated: CTSSLGPGRNQPQHL.

In the case of this clonotype: A read error may account for a junction end that differs from germline. J is TRBJ1-1 and V is TRBV10-3; D unresolved. The CDR3 has 13 amino acids. CDR1 and CDR2 (germline): ENHRY, SYGVKD. CDR3 in DNA: TGTGCCATCAGTGAACGGGAGGGCACTGAAGCTTCCTTT. It codes for CAISEREGTEASF.

With regard to this clonotype: The junction departs from the called germline gene at one end, perhaps through a read error. V and J are TRBV6-2 or TRBV6-3 and TRBJ1-1; D is uncertain. Germline V CDR1 and CDR2: MNHEY, SVGEGT. The CDR3 totals 14 residues. CDR3 coding DNA: TGTGCCAGCAGTTACACAGAGCAGAACACTGAAACTTTCTTT. Its translation is CASSYTEQNTETFF.

Details on this clonotype: A read error may produce the germline difference seen at one junction end. V and J are TRBV12-3 or TRBV12-4 and TRBJ2-4, with D perhaps matching TRBD1 (5 bases). The CDR3 loop spans 18 amino acids. The CDR3 coding sequence is TGTGTCAGCAGTATATGGGGTGGGGCGGACATAGCCAAAAACATTCAGTACTTT. Its protein product is CVSSIWGGADIAKNIQYF.

The chain carries TRBV11-1 and TRBJ2-5; 7 bases line up with TRBD1. Per the germline V gene, CDR1 is SGHAT and CDR2 is FQDESV (reference sequence). J lost 8 bases, V lost 9 bases, and 9 bases had no gene match. The CDR3 is 12 amino acids. As DNA, the CDR3 is TGTGCCAGAGGGGGCGGACAAGGTACCCAGTACTTC. Residues: CARGGGQGTQYF. Full variable domain (remainder filled in from reference TRBV11-1 and TRBJ2-5): EAEVAQSPRYKITEKSQAVAFWCDPISGHATLYWYRQILGQGPELLVQFQDESVVDDSQLPKDRFSAERLKGVDSTLKIQPAELGDSAMYLCARGGGQGTQYFGPGTRLLVL.

In the case of this clonotype: At one end the junction does not follow the germline gene, possibly because of a read error. The CDR3 DNA reads as TGTGTCAGTAGTATGACCCCGGGGGGGTATCAGCCCCGGCATTTT. This encodes CVSSMTPGGYQPRHF. The chain combines TRBV19 with TRBJ1-5, with a tentative D call TRBD1 (5 bases). The CDR3 runs to 15 residues. Germline lookup yields CDR1 LNHDA and CDR2 SQIVND (reference sequence).

For this clonotype: The junction does not match germline at one end; this may be a read error. V usage is TRBV6-1 and J usage is TRBJ2-4; 9 bases are shared with TRBD1. This CDR3 contains 14 residues. The V gene's germline CDR1 is MNHNS and CDR2 SASEGT. CDR3: CACRTGTGRDIQHF. For the CDR3, the DNA is TGTGCCTGCAGGACCGGGACAGGGAGGGACATTCAGCACTTC.

Points on this clonotype: The CDR3 does not end in the conserved phenylalanine or tryptophan, so this is likely a read error. The DNA is left out, because the CDR3 cannot be placed on it with certainty; the CDR3 is given as TCRdb lists it. The chain carries TRBV28 and TRBJ2-7; the D call TRBD1 from the table was never checked on the DNA. Germline V CDR1 and CDR2: MDHEN, SYDVKM. The CDR3 numbers 14 amino acids, ends counted. CDR3 region: CARIRTGGSYEHYS.

As regards this clonotype: The conserved closing phenylalanine or tryptophan is absent in this CDR3, likely reflecting a read error. The limits of the CDR3 on the DNA are not certain, so only TCRdb's listed CDR3 is given. J is TRBJ2-3 and V is TRBV11-2; the D call of TRBD1 is as the table states it, not checked on the DNA. From germline, CDR1 is SGHAT and CDR2 FQNNGV. The length of the CDR3 is 16 amino acids, counting both ends. This CDR3 reads CASSLKQGARTDTQYS.

This clonotype was seen only a few times. Germline and junction disagree at one end, which may indicate a read error. The chain is built from TRBV4-2 and TRBJ1-2; D is ambiguous. The CDR3 extends over 14 amino acids. CDR1 and CDR2 (germline): LGHNA, YNFKEQ. This chain's CDR3 is CVSSQVSGLDGYTF. CDR3 in DNA: TGTGTCAGCAGCCAAGTTTCCGGGTTGGATGGCTACACTTTC.

The V call is TRBV28, the J call TRBJ2-7, with D perhaps TRBD2 (5 bases). The CDR3 is 20 residues long. Germline loops: CDR1 MDHEN, CDR2 SYDVKM. V shed 6 bases and J shed 0 bases, with 30 bases lying between them. In DNA form, the CDR3 reads TGTGCCAGCAGCCGCCTACCGGGTTACTTACTAGGGTTATCCTCCTACGAGCAGTACTTC. Encoded protein: CASSRLPGYLLGLSSYEQYF. Variable domain in full (rest from reference TRBV28 and TRBJ2-7): DVKVTQSSRYLVKRTGEKVFLECVQDMDHENMFWYRQDPGLGLRLIYFSYDVKMKEKGDIPEGYSVSREKKERFSLILESASTNQTSMYLCASSRLPGYLLGLSSYEQYFGPGTRLTVT.

Turning to this clonotype: One end of the junction fails to match germline, which may point to a read error. The V call is TRBV20-1, the J call TRBJ2-5; D may be TRBD2 (6 bases). The germline V gene has CDR1 DFQATT and CDR2 SNEGSKA (reference sequence). The CDR3 sequence is 14 residues long. CDR3 bases: TGCAGTGCCCAGACCGGGACTCAACAAGAGGCCCAGTACTTC. Translation: CSAQTGTQQEAQYF.

Comment on this clonotype: At one end, the junction sequence differs from germline, possibly due to a read error. The gene calls are TRBV11-2 and TRBJ2-7; D possibly corresponds to TRBD2 (5 bases). CDR1 and CDR2 (germline): SGHAT, FQNNGV. This CDR3 region has 14 residues. The CDR3 DNA reads TGTCCCAGTAGCTTAGATCTTGGTGGATGGGAGCAATACTTC. It encodes CPSSLDLGGWEQYF.

Details on this clonotype: At one boundary the junction diverges from the germline segment, which might be a read error. This chain links TRBV12-3 or TRBV12-4 with TRBJ1-2, with a tentative D call TRBD1 (6 bases). The CDR3 covers 15 residues. The CDR3 bases are TGTGTCAGCAGCCTCGGACAGTGGGCAAACTATGGCTACGCCTTC. Encoded protein: CVSSLGQWANYGYAF.

In regard to this clonotype: The conserved phenylalanine or tryptophan normally closing the CDR3 is absent here, so this likely arose from a read error. The DNA is left out, because the CDR3 cannot be placed on it with certainty; the CDR3 is given as TCRdb lists it. The chain recombines TRBV10-3 with TRBJ2-3; the tabulated D call, TRBD2, remains unverified against the DNA. The CDR3 contains 18 residues when both ends are counted. Germline lookup yields CDR1 ENHRY and CDR2 SYGVKD. The chain's CDR3 is CAISEPLRLAGTTDTRYY.

This clonotype appeared a single time. This likely comes from a read error, as the CDR3 has no conserved phenylalanine or tryptophan at its end. The chain's CDR3 is CAWSEGLETQYL. The CDR3 DNA reads TGTGCCTGGAGTGAGGGCCTAGAGACCCAGTACTTA. This chain links TRBV30 with TRBJ2-5; D gene uncertain. Germline values: CDR1 GTSNPN, CDR2 SVGIG (reference sequence). The CDR3 totals 12 residues. V dropped 1 base and J dropped 4 bases, with 7 bases sitting between them.

About this clonotype: The junction and the germline gene differ at one end; a read error may be behind it. The chain recombines TRBV24-1 with TRBJ2-6, with 8 bases aligning to TRBD1. Germline lookup yields CDR1 KGHDR and CDR2 SFDVKD. The CDR3 is 18 residues long. Here the CDR3 reads CATSDTGTGDTGASVLTF. Written as DNA, the CDR3 is TGTGCCACCAGTGATACCGGGACAGGTGACACTGGGGCCAGCGTCCTGACTTTC.

In regard to this clonotype: At one of its ends the junction is not consistent with the germline gene, which may arise from a read error. This chain connects TRBV12-3 or TRBV12-4 to TRBJ2-6; D gene uncertain. This CDR3 comprises 18 residues. CDR3 nucleotides: TGTGCCAGCACCTTTATTAATGGATTCCTCTCTGAGGCCAACATCCTGACTTTC. This codes for CASTFINGFLSEANILTF.

Remarks on this clonotype: No conserved phenylalanine or tryptophan ends this CDR3, so it is likely a read error. The DNA is left out, because the CDR3 cannot be placed on it with certainty; the CDR3 is given as TCRdb lists it. The J gene is TRBJ2-1, the V gene TRBV28; the table's TRBD1 call for D was not verified on the DNA. The V gene's germline CDR1 is MDHEN and CDR2 SYDVKM. The CDR3 spans 15 amino acids, including both terminal residues. The CDR3 loop is CASSLLGQGRSERFC.

As concerns this clonotype: A read error may account for a junction end that differs from germline. This CDR3 is CASSYPDLNTDAFF. CDR3 coding DNA: TGTGCAAGCAGTTACCCAGATCTGAACACTGATGCTTTCTTT. The chain links TRBV6-2 or TRBV6-3 to TRBJ1-1; D not certain. Germline lookup yields CDR1 MNHEY and CDR2 SVGEGT. The length of the CDR3 is 14 residues.